A single sample is the source of the 26 T cell receptor beta chains below, sequenced in a study of blood T cell repertoires in COVID-19. Using immunoSEQ multiplex PCR, the repertoire was profiled, and TCRdb retains in-frame clones only, with some absent. The sample has about 84,000 clones, approximately 83% seen once; the top ten hold roughly 28%. The specimen sequenced was peripheral blood. Receptors were obtained from a woman older than 75 with acute or convalescent COVID-19.

The chain is built from TRBV19 and TRBJ1-2, with 7 bases identical to TRBD1. CDR1 is LNHDA, CDR2 SQIVND, per germline (reference sequence). V shed 7 bases, J shed 5 bases, and the junction held 13 bases outside the gene matches. This CDR3 has 15 residues. DNA for the CDR3: TGTGCCAGTATCGACTATGCGGGACAGAGTTATGGCTACACCTTC. It codes for CASIDYAGQSYGYTF.

This clone occurred once. The CDR3 DNA follows: TGTGCCAGCAGTTACTCCGGAGGGCCGGGCACAGATACGCAGTATTTT. It translates to CASSYSGGPGTDTQYF. V is TRBV6-5 and J is TRBJ2-3; D may be TRBD2 (6 bases). CDR3 length equals 16 residues. CDR1 and CDR2 (germline): MNHEY, SVGAGI. Trimming cost V 0 bases and J 1 base, with 11 bases left between them.

The rearrangement joins TRBV15 to TRBJ1-4; 7 bases are shared with TRBD1. The trim removed 0 bases at V and 8 bases at J, leaving 3 bases unmatched. The CDR3 consists of 14 residues. Germline values: CDR1 LNHNV, CDR2 YYDKDF (reference sequence). The CDR3 DNA follows: TGTGCCACCAGCAGAGACAGGGGGAGCGAAAAACTGTTTTTT. Translating it yields CATSRDRGSEKLFF.

V is TRBV6-5 and J is TRBJ1-1; D gene ambiguous. Germline CDR1 reads MNHEY; CDR2 reads SVGAGI. The CDR3 loop spans 15 amino acids. V was clipped by 0 bases and J by 5 bases, with 13 bases between them. The CDR3 sequence is CASSYSYSSVTEAFF. The CDR3 region has the DNA TGTGCCAGCAGTTACTCGTATTCGTCTGTAACTGAAGCTTTCTTT.

V usage is TRBV7-9 and J usage is TRBJ2-1; D gene ambiguous. The CDR3 consists of 14 residues. CDR1 is SEHNR, CDR2 FQNEAQ, per germline (reference sequence). Trimming cost V 3 bases and J 9 bases, with 15 bases left between them. The CDR3 reads CASSFALGGSEQFF. CDR3 DNA: TGTGCCAGCAGCTTCGCGCTAGGTGGTAGTGAGCAGTTCTTC.

This clone was recorded once. The gene calls are TRBV9 and TRBJ2-7; D is perhaps TRBD1 (7 bases). The CDR3 has 15 residues. Trimming took off 4 bases at V and 0 bases at J, with 14 bases between the two ends. Germline-derived CDR1 and CDR2 are SGDLS and YYNGEE. The CDR3 DNA is TGTGCCAGCAGCCTCCGCGGGACAGCCTCCTACGAGCAGTACTTC. Its protein is CASSLRGTASYEQYF.

J is TRBJ2-1 and V is TRBV5-1; weak D call: TRBD2 (5 bases). Germline lookup yields CDR1 SGHRS and CDR2 YFSETQ. The CDR3 spans 15 residues. Trimming removed 4 bases at V and 0 bases at J, with 11 bases between. Written as DNA, the CDR3 is TGCGCCAGCAGCCCCTCGGGATACTCCTACAATGAGCAGTTCTTC. Translation: CASSPSGYSYNEQFF.

V gene TRBV5-5 combines with J gene TRBJ1-6; D is uncertain. The CDR3 is 16 amino acids. CDR1 is SGHKS and CDR2 is YYEKEE in the germline V gene (reference sequence). Between the trimmed V and J ends, which lost 3 bases and 0 bases, there was a span of 10 bases. The CDR3: CASSSTGNSYNSPLHF. In nucleotides, the CDR3 is TGTGCCAGCAGCTCGACGGGGAACTCCTATAATTCACCCCTCCACTTT.

For the CDR3, the DNA is TGTGCCAGCAGTGAAGGTACGGGGGAGACCCAGTACTTC. Encoded protein: CASSEGTGETQYF. V usage is TRBV6-1 and J usage is TRBJ2-5, with D tentatively TRBD2 (5 bases). V was shortened by 1 base and J by 5 bases, with 8 bases between the two germline ends. CDR1 and CDR2 (germline): MNHNS, SASEGT. The CDR3 runs 13 residues.

V and J are TRBV4-3 and TRBJ2-5; a possible D gene is TRBD1 (7 bases). This CDR3 has 16 amino acids. The V and J ends lost 0 bases and 2 bases respectively, with 13 bases between them. Germline V gives CDR1 LGHNA, CDR2 YSLEER. The CDR3 sequence: CASSQEAGGMQETQYF. The DNA for the CDR3 is TGCGCCAGCAGCCAAGAAGCAGGGGGGATGCAAGAGACCCAGTACTTC.

The chain joins TRBV24-1 to TRBJ2-2; 7 positions agree with TRBD2. V lost 4 bases to trimming and J lost 1 base; unmatched junction nucleotides: 5. Germline V gives CDR1 KGHDR, CDR2 SFDVKD. This CDR3 is 16 amino acids long. CDR3 residues: CATSEPSGMNTGELFF. In DNA form, the CDR3 reads TGTGCCACCAGTGAGCCGAGCGGGATGAACACCGGGGAGCTGTTTTTT.

The DNA for the CDR3 is TGTGCCAGCAGCCCCGCATCGGGTAATGAAAAACTGTTTTTT. Translated: CASSPASGNEKLFF. The V call is TRBV9, the J call TRBJ1-4; D uncertain. Germline CDR1 is SGDLS and CDR2 is YYNGEE. Trimming removed 4 bases at V and 4 bases at J, with 11 bases between. The CDR3 totals 14 residues.

This clone was picked up a small number of times. The gene calls are TRBV6-5 and TRBJ2-7; TRBD1 matches at 10 bases. Germline V gives CDR1 MNHEY, CDR2 SVGAGI. V shed 10 bases and J 4 bases; nucleotides not matched to a gene: 4. There are 12 residues in the CDR3. The CDR3 region is CATRDRGYEQYF. CDR3 nucleotides: TGTGCCACCCGGGACAGGGGTTACGAGCAGTACTTC.

This clone was detected once. The chain is built from TRBV11-2 and TRBJ2-3; the D gene is possibly TRBD2 (5 bases). This CDR3 has 14 residues. The germline gives CDR1 SGHAT, CDR2 FQNNGV. Trimming took off 5 bases at V and 0 bases at J, with 9 bases between the two ends. The CDR3 DNA follows: TGTGCCAGCAGCCTCAGGACTAGCACAGATACGCAGTATTTT. It is translated as CASSLRTSTDTQYF.

This clone was found once. V and J are TRBV7-2 and TRBJ2-1; TRBD2 might be the D (6 bases). Trimming stripped 7 bases from V and 9 bases from J, with 19 bases between. Germline V gene data show CDR1 as SGHTA and CDR2 as FQGNSA. The CDR3 is 14 amino acids. The CDR3 spells CASTQSRYSGEQFF. The CDR3 DNA sequence: TGTGCCAGCACTCAATCTAGGTATAGCGGTGAGCAGTTCTTC.

This sequence joins TRBV15 and TRBJ2-2; no definite D call. The V end lost 0 bases, the J end lost 4 bases, and 18 bases lay between the germline ends. CDR3 length: 18 amino acids. Germline V gene sequence: CDR1 LNHNV, CDR2 YYDKDF (reference sequence). CDR3 nucleotides: TGTGCCACCAGCAGAGATGGCAGCTTCGGGTTGAGCACCGGGGAGCTGTTTTTT. Protein: CATSRDGSFGLSTGELFF.

The chain couples TRBV10-3 to TRBJ2-7; 8 bases are a match to TRBD1. The CDR3 consists of 14 residues. Germline CDR1 reads ENHRY; CDR2 reads SYGVKD. Losses at the gene ends were 3 bases for V and 2 bases for J; bases not matched to a gene: 3. The DNA for the CDR3 is TGTGCCATCAGTGAAGGGACAGGACCCTACGAGCAGTACTTC. Translating gives CAISEGTGPYEQYF.

The chain is built from TRBV16 and TRBJ2-7, with D possibly being TRBD1 (5 bases). Germline V gene data show CDR1 as KGHSY and CDR2 as FQNENV. The CDR3 extends over 12 amino acids. The ends were cut back, 4 bases at V and 2 bases at J, with 6 bases in the middle. The CDR3 bases are TGTGCCAGCAGCCCAGGGCCCTACGAGCAGTACTTC. Protein: CASSPGPYEQYF.

This chain connects TRBV7-2 to TRBJ1-1, with D hard to call. Germline CDR1 reads SGHTA; CDR2 reads FQGNSA. V lost 2 bases and J lost 1, with 5 bases in between. This CDR3 region has 13 residues. The CDR3 region has the DNA TGTGCCAGCAGCTTAAACAAGAACACTGAAGCTTTCTTT. Translating gives CASSLNKNTEAFF.

The chain employs TRBV2 and TRBJ1-2; 7 nucleotides align to TRBD1. The V gene end was trimmed by 0 bases and the J gene end by 6 bases; junction bases not matched to a gene: 7. The CDR3 totals 15 residues. From germline, CDR1 is SNHLY and CDR2 FYNNEI. CDR3 DNA: TGTGCCAGCAGTGAAGCCCGACAGGGTCAGGATGGCTACACCTTC. This sequence encodes CASSEARQGQDGYTF.

The chain has TRBV3-1 (or the pseudogene TRBV3-2) and TRBJ2-7, with D maybe TRBD2 (5 bases). Looked up from germline, CDR1 is LGHDT and CDR2 is YNNKEL (reference sequence). V was clipped by 4 bases and J by 6 bases, with 19 bases between them. The CDR3 is 15 amino acids. This CDR3 reads CASSLGSGGWVEQYF. The CDR3 DNA reads as TGTGCCAGCAGCCTAGGCTCCGGAGGATGGGTCGAGCAGTACTTC.

This sequence joins TRBV2 and TRBJ1-5, with D unresolved. This CDR3 has 13 residues. V lost 6 bases and J lost 4, with 10 bases in between. Germline loops: CDR1 SNHLY, CDR2 FYNNEI. CDR3 sequence (DNA): TGTGCCAGCAGGGGCCAGATGAATCAGCCCCAGCATTTT. This translates into CASRGQMNQPQHF.

This clone was observed once. The chain links TRBV6-5 to TRBJ2-5, with 8 bases matching TRBD2. V was pared by 8 bases and J by 4 bases, with 9 bases of the junction left unmatched. The CDR3 loop spans 14 amino acids. The germline CDR1 and CDR2 sequences are MNHEY and SVGAGI. The CDR3 sequence: CASAGRGGGETQYF. DNA of the CDR3: TGTGCCAGCGCCGGGAGGGGCGGGGGAGAGACCCAGTACTTC.

This clone was counted between two and nine times. The chain combines TRBV5-1 with TRBJ2-5; D is ambiguous. From germline, CDR1 is SGHRS and CDR2 YFSETQ. CDR3 length: 13 residues. Trimming stripped 4 bases from V and 0 bases from J, with 7 bases between. CDR3 sequence reads: CASSPLYQETQYF. DNA for the CDR3: TGCGCCAGCAGCCCCTTATACCAAGAGACCCAGTACTTC.

This clone was observed once. The chain uses TRBV18 and TRBJ2-1, with D perhaps matching TRBD1 (5 bases). The CDR3 contains 14 residues. The V end was cut by 3 bases, the J end by 6 bases, with 12 bases between. Germline V gene data show CDR1 as KGHSH and CDR2 as LQKENI. For the CDR3, the DNA is TGTGCCAGCTCACCCCCCGGACACGGCAATGAGCAGTTCTTC. Its protein product is CASSPPGHGNEQFF.

V usage is TRBV27 and J usage is TRBJ1-5; 9 bases map to TRBD1. CDR1 and CDR2 from the germline V gene are MNHEY and SMNVEV (reference sequence). With 6 bases clipped from V and 7 bases from J, the junction kept 4 bases outside the gene matches. The CDR3 spans 13 residues. The DNA of the CDR3 is TGTGCCAGCAGGCTAACAGGGGGCCAGCCCCAGCATTTT. It yields the protein CASRLTGGQPQHF.